The T cell receptor beta chain under discussion was sequenced for a study of OX40 agonist ivuxolimab in advanced cancers. Libraries were prepared by immunoSEQ multiplex PCR; TCRdb keeps only in-frame clonotypes and omits some of them. The data show about 100,000 clones, approximately 89% seen once. The V and J ends lost 2 bases and 6 bases respectively, with 8 bases between them. CDR1 and CDR2 (germline): MNHNY, SVGAGI (reference sequence). This CDR3 region has 12 residues. This sequence originates from an adult with an advanced solid tumor such as melanoma, head and neck, liver or kidney cancer. The chain uses TRBV6-6 and TRBJ2-7; D is undetermined. The source material was CD4+ or CD8+ T cells sorted from blood, sampled in a trial of the OX40 agonist ivuxolimab. CDR3 sequence: CASSYLTSEQYF. The CDR3 DNA is TGTGCCAGCAGTTACCTAACCTCCGAGCAGTACTTC.